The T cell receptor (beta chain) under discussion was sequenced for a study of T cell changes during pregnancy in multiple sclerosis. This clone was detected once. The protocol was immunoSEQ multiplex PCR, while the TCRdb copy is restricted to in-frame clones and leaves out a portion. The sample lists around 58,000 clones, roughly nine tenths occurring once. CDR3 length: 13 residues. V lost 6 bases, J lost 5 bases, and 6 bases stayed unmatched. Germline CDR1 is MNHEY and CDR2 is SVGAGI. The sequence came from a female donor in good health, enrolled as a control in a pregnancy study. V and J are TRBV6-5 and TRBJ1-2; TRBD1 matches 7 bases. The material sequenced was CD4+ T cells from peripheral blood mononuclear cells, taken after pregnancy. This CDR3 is CASSRTGFYGYTF. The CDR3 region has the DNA TGTGCCAGCAGCCGGACAGGATTTTATGGCTACACCTTC.